Below, 8 T cell receptor beta chains from the same sample are listed, as sequenced in a study of blood T cell repertoires in COVID-19. The data were produced by immunoSEQ multiplex PCR, yet TCRdb's version contains in-frame clones alone and is incomplete. The table has some 320,000 clones, about 91% seen once; the top ten hold more than 6.5%. The sequenced material came from peripheral blood. Receptors originate from a woman under 40 who had recovered from COVID-19.

This clone was seen just once. The rearrangement links TRBV4-2 to TRBJ2-2; a weak D match, TRBD1 (6 bases). There are 16 residues in the CDR3. Germline V gives CDR1 LGHNA, CDR2 YNFKEQ. V shed 1 base and J shed 7 bases, with 16 bases lying between them. The CDR3, as DNA: TGTGCCAGCAGCCAAGGGACAGCTCTTTCAAGCGGGGAGCTGTTTTTT. It translates to CASSQGTALSSGELFF.

The V and J genes are TRBV28 and TRBJ2-1; 7 positions agree with TRBD1. Germline trimming cut 3 bases from V and 9 bases from J; bases unmatched to any gene: 5. The CDR3 covers 13 residues. Germline V gene lookup returns CDR1 MDHEN and CDR2 SYDVKM. The CDR3 sequence is CASSFGTAAEQFF. DNA for the CDR3: TGTGCCAGCAGTTTCGGGACAGCGGCTGAGCAGTTCTTC.

Comment on this clone: The sample holds other DNA sequences that translate to the same CDR3. Written as DNA, the CDR3 is TGCGCCAGCAGCTTGGGGGCAGGGTCCTACGAGCAGTACTTC. This sequence encodes CASSLGAGSYEQYF. The chain employs TRBV5-1 and TRBJ2-7; possible D gene TRBD1, 5 bases. Trimming left V 0 bases short and J 1 base short, with 8 bases between. Per the germline V gene, CDR1 is SGHRS and CDR2 is YFSETQ. This CDR3 contains 14 residues.

The rearrangement uses TRBV19 and TRBJ1-2; 8 bases fit TRBD1. The germline CDR1 and CDR2 sequences are LNHDA and SQIVND (reference sequence). The length of the CDR3 is 15 residues. After removal of 7 bases from V and 0 bases from J, the junction contained 7 bases not matched to a gene. This CDR3 is CASTMDRASNYGYTF. The CDR3 DNA sequence: TGTGCCAGTACTATGGACAGGGCGTCTAACTATGGCTACACCTTC.

This clone was counted between two and nine times. The chain couples TRBV6-5 to TRBJ2-1, with 7 positions matching TRBD2. CDR3 length: 15 amino acids. Germline V gives CDR1 MNHEY, CDR2 SVGAGI. V dropped 7 bases and J dropped 7; count of bases not matched to a gene: 13. DNA for the CDR3: TGTGCCAGCACCCCGGCCACCGTCGGGGGGAATGAGCAGTTCTTC. This gives the protein CASTPATVGGNEQFF.

CDR3 in amino acids: CASSPTSTSSYEQYF. In DNA, the CDR3 is TGTGCCAGCTCACCGACTAGCACGAGCTCCTACGAGCAGTACTTC. This sequence joins TRBV18 and TRBJ2-7, with TRBD2 matching over 7 bases. V trimming: 3 bases; J trimming: 0 bases; junction bases outside the gene matches: 5. From germline, CDR1 is KGHSH and CDR2 LQKENI. This CDR3 is 15 amino acids long.

The chain has TRBV2 and TRBJ1-5; D is perhaps TRBD1 (5 bases). V was shortened by 8 bases and J by 7 bases, with 12 bases between the two germline ends. This CDR3 spans 12 amino acids. Germline CDR1 reads SNHLY; CDR2 reads FYNNEI. This chain's CDR3 is CASGGDGQPQHF. CDR3 coding DNA: TGTGCCAGCGGGGGGGATGGGCAGCCCCAGCATTTT.

This clone was recorded once. This chain connects TRBV5-1 to TRBJ2-2; D not resolved. The CDR3 runs 12 residues. In germline, CDR1 is SGHRS, CDR2 YFSETQ. The V end was cut by 7 bases, the J end by 4 bases, with 8 bases between. DNA for the CDR3: TGCGCCAGCGGAGCCGGCACCGGGGAGCTGTTTTTT. Protein sequence: CASGAGTGELFF. The whole variable domain, filled in from reference TRBV5-1 and TRBJ2-2, reads KAGVTQTPRYLIKTRGQQVTLSCSPISGHRSVSWYQQTPGQGLQFLFEYFSETQRNKGNFPGRFSGRQFSNSRSEMNVSTLELGDSALYLCASGAGTGELFFGEGSRLTVL.